This passage covers 2 T cell receptor beta chains from one sample sequenced in a study of blood T cell repertoires in COVID-19. Sequenced by immunoSEQ multiplex PCR; TCRdb stores in-frame clones only, minus some. The sample lists 45,000 to 55,000 clones, around 84% seen once, with over 25% in the top ten. Sequenced material: peripheral blood. These receptors were collected from a human donor in a cohort sampled during active COVID-19.

The chain joins TRBV7-3 to TRBJ1-1, with 8 bases matching TRBD1. J gave up 0 bases and V 5 bases, and 11 bases lay outside the gene matches. The CDR3 covers 17 residues. Looked up from germline, CDR1 is SGHTA and CDR2 is FQGTGA. CDR3 DNA: TGTGCCAGCAGCCCCACAGGGGGGGGTAAGATGAACACTGAAGCTTTCTTT. Translated: CASSPTGGGKMNTEAFF.

CDR3: CASSLQRDGYTF. CDR3 bases: TGTGCCAGCAGCCTCCAGCGGGATGGCTACACCTTC. This chain uses TRBV7-8 with TRBJ1-2, with D uncertain. This CDR3 is 12 amino acids long. The germline V gene has CDR1 SGHVS and CDR2 FQNEAQ. The V gene lost 5 bases and the J gene lost 6 bases, with 10 bases spanning the gap. The full variable domain, completed using reference TRBV7-8 and TRBJ1-2, is GAGVSQSPRYKVAKRGQDVALRCDPISGHVSLFWYQQALGQGPEFLTYFQNEAQLDKSGLPSDRFFAERPEGSVSTLKIQRTQQEDSAVYLCASSLQRDGYTFGSGTRLTVV.